This T cell receptor beta chain was found in a study of Ad26.COV2.S vaccination and SARS-CoV-2 variants. On the study more broadly: Each vaccinee took Ad26.COV2.S intramuscularly, once or twice 56 days apart. Study-wide results and limits: Total responses of T cells may have been underestimated by the analyses of TCR breadth and depth.

Sample treatment: over 15 received Ad26.COV2.S at low or high dose, single or two shots; several received placebo; per-sample allocation not given. The study sampled participants on day 63 after the first vaccine or placebo injection. As concerns this clone: Its target is not known.

The ends were cut back, 9 bases at V and 8 bases at J, with 11 bases in the middle. CDR1 is LNHNV and CDR2 is YYDKDF in the germline V gene (reference sequence). CDR3 size: 11 residues. Produced via immunoSEQ multiplex PCR; TCRdb's table is partial and in-frame only. Of some 410,000 clones listed, approximately 90% were seen once; the top ten hold approximately 1.7%. This sample comprised peripheral blood, obtained in a trial of Ad26.COV2.S vaccine versus placebo. This clonotype originated in a person between 18 and 65 years old who received the Ad26.COV2.S COVID-19 vaccine or a placebo. This chain joins TRBV15 and TRBJ2-1; tentatively, D is TRBD2 (6 bases). The CDR3 DNA follows: TGTGCCACGGGACTCTCAGATGAGCAGTTCTTC. As protein: CATGLSDEQFF.